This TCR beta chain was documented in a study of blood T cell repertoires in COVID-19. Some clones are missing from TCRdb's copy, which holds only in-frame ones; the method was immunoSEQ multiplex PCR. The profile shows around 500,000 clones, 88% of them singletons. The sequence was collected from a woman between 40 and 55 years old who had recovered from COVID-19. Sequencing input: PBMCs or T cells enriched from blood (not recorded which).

CDR3 region: CASSSRGGTEAFF. The CDR3 region has the DNA TGTGCCAGCAGCTCGCGGGGGGGAACTGAAGCTTTCTTT. The genes are TRBV7-2 and TRBJ1-1, with D perhaps TRBD1 (5 bases). The CDR3 is 13 residues long. Germline V gene sequence: CDR1 SGHTA, CDR2 FQGNSA. Trimming left V 4 bases short and J 5 bases short, with 11 bases between.